These 13 T cell receptor beta chains came from one sample sequenced in a study of long-term antiretroviral therapy in people with HIV. Run at survey level, the immunoSEQ assay was version v3.0. Produced via immunoSEQ multiplex PCR; TCRdb's table is partial and in-frame only. Here the sample spans fewer than 30,000 clones, about 86% being singletons. Here the sequenced sample was unsorted PBMCs, taken 0.8 years after starting antiretroviral therapy. The receptors derive from a woman aged 30 to 39 with HIV.

The chain carries TRBV7-2 and TRBJ2-4; 7 bases fit TRBD2. Per the germline V gene, CDR1 is SGHTA and CDR2 is FQGNSA. This CDR3 is built from 13 residues. Trimming removed 6 bases from V and 9 bases from J; junction bases left unmatched: 8. This chain's CDR3 is CASSLGRDSIQYF. Written as DNA, the CDR3 is TGTGCCAGCAGTTTGGGGAGGGATTCCATTCAGTACTTC.

The gene calls are TRBV7-9 and TRBJ2-7; 8 bases agree with TRBD1. The CDR3 runs to 14 residues. The V gene's germline CDR1 is SEHNR and CDR2 FQNEAQ (reference sequence). V shed 4 bases and J 2 bases; nucleotides not matched to a gene: 4. The CDR3 is CASSSTTGAYEQYV. Written as DNA, the CDR3 is TGTGCCAGCAGCTCCACGACAGGGGCCTACGAGCAGTACGTC.

This clone was counted a single time. The chain employs TRBV5-1 and TRBJ1-1, with D tentatively TRBD1 (5 bases). The CDR3 has 15 amino acids. CDR1 SGHRS and CDR2 YFSETQ come from the germline V gene. The V gene lost 0 bases and the J gene lost 2 bases, with 11 bases spanning the gap. The CDR3 region has the DNA TGCGCCAGCAGCTTGGTAGGGACCTTCAACACTGAAGCTTTCTTT. It encodes CASSLVGTFNTEAFF.

This chain connects TRBV4-2 to TRBJ2-7; D not resolved. With 0 bases removed from V and 4 bases from J, the gap between germline ends came to 4 bases. CDR1 and CDR2 from the germline V gene are LGHNA and YNFKEQ. The CDR3 sequence is 12 residues long. The CDR3 sequence is CASSQDQYEQYF. The CDR3 nucleotides are TGTGCCAGCAGCCAAGATCAATACGAGCAGTACTTC.

The chain employs TRBV5-1 and TRBJ2-7; TRBD2 matches at 10 bases. Germline CDR1 is SGHRS and CDR2 is YFSETQ. This CDR3 is built from 14 residues. After removal of 1 base from V and 4 bases from J, the junction contained 2 bases not matched to a gene. The CDR3 DNA follows: TGCGCCAGCAGCTTGTCTAGCGGGGGTTACGAGCAGTACGTC. It encodes CASSLSSGGYEQYV.

The chain carries TRBV15 and TRBJ2-2, with 9 bases fitting TRBD1. CDR3 length: 15 amino acids. V shed 6 bases and J 3 bases; nucleotides not matched to a gene: 5. CDR1 is LNHNV, CDR2 YYDKDF, per germline (reference sequence). CDR3 bases: TGTGCCACCAGGAGGGACAGGGTAGACACCGGGGAGCTGTTTTTT. This translates into CATRRDRVDTGELFF.

The chain employs TRBV11-2 and TRBJ1-4, with TRBD1 as a possible D gene (6 bases). The ends were cut back, 6 bases at V and 5 bases at J, with 16 bases in the middle. The CDR3 loop spans 15 amino acids. Germline CDR1 and CDR2: SGHAT and FQNNGV. The CDR3 region has the DNA TGTGCCAGCAGAAAGCAAGGACAGCCAAATGAAAAACTGTTTTTT. This gives the protein CASRKQGQPNEKLFF.

This chain joins TRBV15 and TRBJ2-5; TRBD2 aligns across 8 bases. Germline values: CDR1 LNHNV, CDR2 YYDKDF (reference sequence). The trim removed 3 bases at V and 4 bases at J, leaving 13 bases unmatched. This CDR3 has 17 amino acids. CDR3 sequence (DNA): TGTGCCACCAGCAGTCCAGAAAGCGGGGGATTTGGAGAGACCCAGTACTTC. This codes for CATSSPESGGFGETQYF.

This chain joins TRBV19 and TRBJ1-1; TRBD1 agrees at 7 bases. V lost 5 bases, J lost 5 bases, and 11 bases stayed unmatched. This CDR3 has 15 residues. CDR1 and CDR2 from the germline V gene are LNHDA and SQIVND (reference sequence). In DNA, the CDR3 is TGTGCCAGTAGTTTTATACAGGGGCGTGAGACTGAAGCTTTCTTT. This gives the protein CASSFIQGRETEAFF.

The chain employs TRBV27 and TRBJ1-6; possibly TRBD1 for D (6 bases). V was shortened by 6 bases and J by 10 bases, with 16 bases between the two germline ends. Per germline, CDR1 MNHEY and CDR2 SMNVEV (reference sequence). The CDR3 loop spans 14 amino acids. The CDR3 DNA reads TGTGCCAGCAGAGCGACAGGAGCTGGATCACCCCTCCACTTT. It yields the protein CASRATGAGSPLHF.

This clone turned up a few times. The chain couples TRBV9 to TRBJ2-1; D call uncertain. The CDR3 has 11 residues. Germline-derived CDR1 and CDR2 are SGDLS and YYNGEE. Trimming removed 3 bases from V and 5 bases from J, with 3 bases in between. The CDR3 bases are TGTGCCAGCAGCGACAACAATGAGCAGTTCTTC. Protein sequence: CASSDNNEQFF.

This rearrangement joins TRBV5-5 to TRBJ1-2; D gene ambiguous. V shed 0 bases and J shed 2 bases, with 11 bases lying between them. There are 15 residues in the CDR3. Germline V lookup: CDR1 SGHKS, CDR2 YYEKEE (reference sequence). CDR3 sequence reads: CASSLGPVVNYGYTF. The DNA for the CDR3 is TGTGCCAGCAGCTTGGGACCAGTCGTGAACTATGGCTACACCTTC.

This clone was found a few times. V is TRBV5-1 and J is TRBJ1-2; D gene unclear. V lost 2 bases to trimming and J lost 6 bases, with 11 bases between them. Germline V gives CDR1 SGHRS, CDR2 YFSETQ. This CDR3 region has 13 residues. The CDR3 coding sequence is TGCGCCAGCAGCTTTTTCGGGTATGATGGCTACACCTTC. This sequence encodes CASSFFGYDGYTF.